This TCR beta chain is from a study of regulatory T cells in long-lasting Graves disease. The study, taken as a whole, reports: Among the persistent patients, 2,741 public clonotypes were shared, more than the 850 to 1,000 shared among new patients. Under persistent disease, TRBV28, TRBJ1-2 and TRBJ2-5 were used preferentially. Owing to a sample size that was small, accuracy may have been reduced.

Time point in this sample: persistent/refractory GD, antithyroid drugs over 5 years with positive TRAb. The TCR library was made from RNA that had been extracted from PBMCs in TRIzol. In each case, Graves' disease was diagnosed per American Thyroid Association guidelines. The sample holds a few counts of this clonotype. Its antigen is unidentified. CDR3-region Arm-PCR and iRepertoire HTBI primers produced the TCR beta libraries. TCRdb passed the multiplex PCR reads through MiXCR, listing each CDR3 protein once. The sample shows 700,000 or so distinct CDR3 sequences, about 32% of them seen only once. V dropped 6 bases and J dropped 3 bases, with 6 bases sitting between them. This CDR3 is built from 11 residues. Germline CDR1 reads SEHNR; CDR2 reads FQNEAQ (reference sequence).

Sequenced here: peripheral blood mononuclear cells (PBMCs), sampled when the disease was refractory, from a patient treated with antithyroid drugs. The receptor comes from a female donor with Graves disease. The chain joins TRBV7-9 to TRBJ2-7; D gene unclear. The chain's CDR3 is CASSYDYEQYF. Written as DNA, the CDR3 is TGTGCCAGCAGTTATGACTACGAGCAGTACTTC.